One and the same sample provided the 20 T cell receptor beta chains below, sequenced in a study of blood T cell repertoires in COVID-19. Libraries were prepared by immunoSEQ multiplex PCR; TCRdb keeps only in-frame clonotypes and omits some of them. In the table there are 130,000 to 150,000 clones, approximately 90% of which are singletons. Sequenced: PBMCs or T cells enriched from blood (not recorded which). The origin of the receptors is a woman aged 30 to 39 with acute COVID-19.

This chain connects TRBV4-3 to TRBJ2-5, with D perhaps matching TRBD1 (5 bases). CDR1 is LGHNA, CDR2 YSLEER, per germline. This CDR3 comprises 17 residues. V was pared by 3 bases and J by 2 bases, with 19 bases between. The CDR3 DNA reads as TGCGCCAGCAGCCAGGACCATCTGGGGCTAAGACAAGAGACCCAGTACTTC. Its protein is CASSQDHLGLRQETQYF.

The chain is built from TRBV7-3 and TRBJ1-1; D may be TRBD1 (5 bases). CDR3 size: 14 residues. Looked up from germline, CDR1 is SGHTA and CDR2 is FQGTGA. The V end lost 5 bases, the J end lost 1 base, and 11 bases lay between the germline ends. The CDR3 spells CASSHGGANTEAFF. The CDR3 nucleotides read TGTGCCAGCAGCCACGGCGGGGCGAACACTGAAGCTTTCTTT.

V gene TRBV6-6 combines with J gene TRBJ2-7; no reliable D call. V shed 6 bases and J shed 2 bases, with 17 bases lying between them. Per the germline V gene, CDR1 is MNHNY and CDR2 is SVGAGI (reference sequence). The CDR3 has 15 amino acids. This CDR3 reads CASSQTPTRTYEQYF. DNA of the CDR3: TGTGCCAGCAGCCAGACTCCGACGCGGACCTACGAGCAGTACTTC.

This chain joins TRBV7-9 and TRBJ2-3, with 10 bases that match TRBD2. The CDR3 is made up of 15 amino acids. Unmatched junction bases numbered 7, after V lost 5 bases and J lost 5 bases. Germline values: CDR1 SEHNR, CDR2 FQNEAQ (reference sequence). CDR3 bases: TGTGCCAGCAGCCCCACGGGACTAGCGTTAGATACGCAGTATTTT. Protein product: CASSPTGLALDTQYF.

The J gene is TRBJ1-1, the V gene TRBV7-9; D not resolved. Trimming removed 1 base at V and 8 bases at J, with 8 bases between. This CDR3 region has 12 residues. The germline V gene encodes CDR1 SEHNR and CDR2 FQNEAQ (reference sequence). In nucleotides, the CDR3 is TGTGCCAGCAGCTTAGTCCCGGGAGAAGCTTTCTTT. This gives the protein CASSLVPGEAFF.

The rearrangement links TRBV18 to TRBJ1-3; perhaps TRBD1 as D (6 bases). Per the germline V gene, CDR1 is KGHSH and CDR2 is LQKENI. CDR3 size: 15 residues. The germline V and J ends were trimmed by 1 base and 2 bases, with 9 bases remaining between them. CDR3 DNA sequence: TGTGCCAGCTCACCACAGGACAGAACTGGAAACACCATATATTTT. It codes for CASSPQDRTGNTIYF.

In DNA form, the CDR3 reads TGTGCCAGCAGCTCCGTCCGGGACAGGGGGCCGAACAACACCGGGGAGCTGTTTTTT. Encoded protein: CASSSVRDRGPNNTGELFF. The chain couples TRBV21-1 to TRBJ2-2; whether TRBD1, the table's D call, matches the DNA was not checked. TRBV21-1 is classified as a pseudogene. This CDR3 has 19 amino acids.

The J gene is TRBJ2-7, the V gene TRBV7-8; 11 bases are a match to TRBD2. The ends lost 5 bases at V and 4 bases at J; junction bases unmatched: 7. The CDR3 runs to 15 residues. CDR1 SGHVS and CDR2 FQNEAQ come from the germline V gene. The CDR3 sequence: CASSHTSGRGYEQYF. The DNA of the CDR3 is TGTGCCAGCAGCCACACTAGCGGGAGAGGGTACGAGCAGTACTTC.

The V call is TRBV10-3, the J call TRBJ1-2; D call uncertain. The CDR3 totals 12 residues. V dropped 6 bases and J dropped 1 base, with 6 bases sitting between them. CDR1 is ENHRY, CDR2 SYGVKD, per germline. The CDR3 region has the DNA TGTGCCATCAGCGACAATAACTATGGCTACACCTTC. It codes for CAISDNNYGYTF.

The chain carries TRBV27 and TRBJ2-3; tentative D call: TRBD2 (6 bases). Germline values: CDR1 MNHEY, CDR2 SMNVEV (reference sequence). The CDR3 covers 13 residues. Deletions cut 8 bases from V and 6 bases from J, with 15 bases between. CDR3 residues: CASRTAGRDTQYF. The CDR3 DNA reads TGTGCCAGCCGCACGGCGGGACGGGATACGCAGTATTTT.

Only one count was recorded for this clone. The rearrangement uses TRBV29-1 and TRBJ2-6; D remains unclear. The CDR3 totals 15 residues. The germline V gene encodes CDR1 SQVTM and CDR2 ANQGSEA. Trimming shortened V by 7 bases and J by 1 base, and 14 bases separated the two germline ends. DNA for the CDR3: TGCAGCGCCTCTGTCGTACATTCTGGGGCCAACGTCCTGACTTTC. This translates into CSASVVHSGANVLTF.

The rearrangement links TRBV18 to TRBJ1-1; D is unresolved. Trimming cost V 6 bases and J 2 bases, with 16 bases left between them. The CDR3 spans 15 residues. From germline, CDR1 is KGHSH and CDR2 LQKENI. Here the CDR3 DNA reads TGTGCCAGCTCCCCCTCCTATCATAGAAACACTGAAGCTTTCTTT. Protein product: CASSPSYHRNTEAFF.

Here the CDR3 DNA reads TGCAGCGTTAACCGGGAGCCGGGGAACGAGCAGTACTTC. Encoded protein: CSVNREPGNEQYF. The chain couples TRBV29-1 to TRBJ2-7; D is possibly TRBD2 (6 bases). V was shortened by 5 bases and J by 5 bases, with 16 bases between the two germline ends. The CDR3 totals 13 residues. Germline-derived CDR1 and CDR2 are SQVTM and ANQGSEA.

The chain uses TRBV4-1 and TRBJ2-3; TRBD1 is a possible D gene (6 bases). This CDR3 region has 14 residues. The germline V and J ends were trimmed by 4 bases and 4 bases, with 12 bases remaining between them. Germline V gene sequence: CDR1 MGHRA, CDR2 YSYEKL. DNA for the CDR3: TGCGCCAGCAGCCCTGGGAACAGGGCAGATACGCAGTATTTT. Protein sequence: CASSPGNRADTQYF.

The V and J genes are TRBV7-2 and TRBJ2-7, with 7 nucleotides matching TRBD1. CDR3 length: 15 amino acids. Trimming removed 5 bases from V and 5 bases from J; junction bases left unmatched: 12. Germline loops: CDR1 SGHTA, CDR2 FQGNSA. CDR3 loop: CASSLQTGLSDEQYF. The CDR3 DNA is TGTGCCAGCAGCCTCCAGACAGGGTTAAGCGACGAGCAGTACTTC.

CDR3 DNA sequence: TGCGCCAGCAGCCAAGCAGGGAACACCGGGGAGCTGTTTTTT. Translating it yields CASSQAGNTGELFF. The V call is TRBV4-3, the J call TRBJ2-2; D is uncertain. Germline lookup yields CDR1 LGHNA and CDR2 YSLEER. V lost 1 base to trimming and J lost 1 base, with 4 bases between them. The CDR3 is made up of 14 amino acids.

The chain employs TRBV9 and TRBJ2-7; TRBD2 matches 8 bases. The CDR3 runs 14 residues. Germline CDR1 reads SGDLS; CDR2 reads YYNGEE. Unmatched junction bases numbered 10, after V lost 4 bases and J lost 7 bases. CDR3 loop: CASSYAGLEGEQYF. CDR3 coding DNA: TGTGCCAGCAGCTACGCGGGACTAGAGGGGGAGCAGTACTTC.

V usage is TRBV6-2 or TRBV6-3 and J usage is TRBJ2-7; D gene ambiguous. With 0 bases removed from V and 4 bases from J, the gap between germline ends came to 7 bases. Germline CDR1 and CDR2: MNHEY and SVGEGT. This CDR3 has 13 residues. The CDR3 DNA is TGTGCCAGCAGTTACTCCCCGTTTTACGAGCAGTACTTC. It specifies CASSYSPFYEQYF.

V gene TRBV20-1 combines with J gene TRBJ2-7, with D possibly TRBD1 on 6 matching bases. The CDR3 extends over 12 amino acids. Germline CDR1 reads DFQATT; CDR2 reads SNEGSKA (reference sequence). Between the trimmed V and J ends, which lost 3 bases and 3 bases, there was a span of 9 bases. In DNA, the CDR3 is TGCAGTGCTAGTCTGGACAGCTACGAGCAGTACTTC. Amino acid sequence: CSASLDSYEQYF.

This chain links TRBV9 with TRBJ1-3, with a possible D match to TRBD1 (6 bases). The germline gives CDR1 SGDLS, CDR2 YYNGEE. V was clipped by 4 bases and J by 1 base, with 21 bases between them. The CDR3 contains 18 residues. The CDR3 is CASSIHPTGGPSGNTIYF. The CDR3 bases are TGTGCCAGCAGCATACACCCGACAGGCGGCCCTTCTGGAAACACCATATATTTT.